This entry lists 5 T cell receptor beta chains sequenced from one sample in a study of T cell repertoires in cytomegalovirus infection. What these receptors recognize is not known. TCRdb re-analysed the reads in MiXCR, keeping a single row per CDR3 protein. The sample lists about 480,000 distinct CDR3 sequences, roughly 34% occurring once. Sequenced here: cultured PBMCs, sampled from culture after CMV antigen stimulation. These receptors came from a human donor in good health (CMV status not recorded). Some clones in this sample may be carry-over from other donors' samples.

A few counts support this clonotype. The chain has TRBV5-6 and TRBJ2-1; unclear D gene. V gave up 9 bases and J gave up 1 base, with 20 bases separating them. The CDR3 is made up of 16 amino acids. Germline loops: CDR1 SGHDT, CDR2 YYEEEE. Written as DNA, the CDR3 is TGTGCCACCCGTCCCTCATTCGGCCATTCCTACAATGAGCAGTTCTTC. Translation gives CATRPSFGHSYNEQFF. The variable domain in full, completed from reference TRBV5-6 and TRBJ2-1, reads DAGVTQSPTHLIKTRGQQVTLRCSPKSGHDTVSWYQQALGQGPQFIFQYYEEEERQRGNFPDRFSGHQFPNYSSELNVNALLLGDSALYLCATRPSFGHSYNEQFFGPGTRLTVL.

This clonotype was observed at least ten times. In nucleotides, the CDR3 is TGTGCCAGTATGGAGGGAGGCAATCAGCCCCAGCATTTT. As protein: CASMEGGNQPQHF. The chain employs TRBV19 and TRBJ1-5; no reliable D call. Germline V gene lookup returns CDR1 LNHDA and CDR2 SQIVND (reference sequence). This CDR3 is 13 amino acids long. V lost 7 bases to trimming and J lost 2 bases, with 9 bases between them.

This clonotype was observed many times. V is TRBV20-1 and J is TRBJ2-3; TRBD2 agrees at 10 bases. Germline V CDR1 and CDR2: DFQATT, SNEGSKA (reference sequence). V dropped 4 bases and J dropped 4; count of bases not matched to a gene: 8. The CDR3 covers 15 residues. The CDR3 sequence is CSATSGSWSADTQYF. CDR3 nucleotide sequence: TGCAGTGCTACTAGCGGGAGTTGGAGCGCAGATACGCAGTATTTT.

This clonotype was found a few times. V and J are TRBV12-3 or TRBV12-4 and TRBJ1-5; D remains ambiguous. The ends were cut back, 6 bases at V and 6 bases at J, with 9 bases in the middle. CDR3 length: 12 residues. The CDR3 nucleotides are TGTGCCAGCAGCCAGGAACGTCAGCCCCAGCATTTT. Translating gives CASSQERQPQHF.

CDR3 sequence: CASSSRVGASQVETQYF. DNA for the CDR3: TGTGCCAGCAGCTCCAGGGTAGGAGCCAGCCAGGTAGAGACCCAGTACTTC. The V call is TRBV11-1, the J call TRBJ2-5; the D gene is possibly TRBD1 (5 bases). The CDR3 spans 17 residues. In germline, CDR1 is SGHAT, CDR2 FQDESV (reference sequence). V was cut by 4 bases and J by 4 bases, with 22 bases left in between.